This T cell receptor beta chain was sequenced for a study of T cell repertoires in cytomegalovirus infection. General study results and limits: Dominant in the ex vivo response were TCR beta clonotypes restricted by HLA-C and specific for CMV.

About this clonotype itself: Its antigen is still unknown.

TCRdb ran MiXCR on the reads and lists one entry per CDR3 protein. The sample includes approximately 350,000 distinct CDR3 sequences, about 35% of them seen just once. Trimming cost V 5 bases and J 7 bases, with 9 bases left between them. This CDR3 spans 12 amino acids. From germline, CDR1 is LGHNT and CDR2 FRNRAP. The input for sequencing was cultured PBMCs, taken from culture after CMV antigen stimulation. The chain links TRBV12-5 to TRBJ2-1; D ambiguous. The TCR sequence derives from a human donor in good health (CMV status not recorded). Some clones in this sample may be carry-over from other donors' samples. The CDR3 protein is CASGLGRNEQFF. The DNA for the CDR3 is TGTGCTAGTGGTCTTGGGCGGAATGAGCAGTTCTTC.